These T cell receptor beta chains were read from a single sample in a study of shared clonotypes between healthy human individuals. Using immunoSEQ multiplex PCR, the repertoire was profiled, and TCRdb retains in-frame clones only, with some absent. The sample comprises about 230,000 clones, 65% of which are singletons, and 11% rests with the top ten. The sample was memory CD4+ T cells sorted from blood. The receptors here all came from a man aged 25-40 years in good health. Each CDR3 is given with its conserved first and last residue. D genes are given only for firm matches. Size tells how often a clone was seen (once, few, many) or the class of an expanded clone, and some rows leave it out.

DNA | CDR3 | D | J | size | V
TGTGCCAGCAGCTTTACCGTTTGGGGTGAGCAGTTCTTC | CASSFTVWGEQFF | - | TRBJ2-1 | - | TRBV7-2
TGTGCCAGCAGCCCTCAGGGGGAGACCCAGTACTTC | CASSPQGETQYF | - | TRBJ2-5 | - | TRBV7-6
TGTGCCACCCGCATCGGGGGATACACAGATACGCAGTATTTT | CATRIGGYTDTQYF | - | TRBJ2-3 | - | TRBV2
TGTGCCAGCAGTTTAGCGGGGAATATGGGCTACACCTTC | CASSLAGNMGYTF | - | TRBJ1-2 | - | TRBV28
TGCGCCAGCAGCCTTCTGGGCGGCACCGGGGAGCTGTTTTTT | CASSLLGGTGELFF | - | TRBJ2-2 | - | TRBV4-1
TGTGCCAGCAGTCGACAGGGGATAGGGAGTGAAGCTTTCTTT | CASSRQGIGSEAFF | TRBD1 | TRBJ1-1 | - | TRBV2
TGCGCCATTCCTACCCATCAGGGGGAGGAGGCAGATACGCAGTATTTT | CAIPTHQGEEADTQYF | - | TRBJ2-3 | - | TRBV4-1
TGCGCCAGCGGATGGGGGTCAAACACCGGGGAGCTGTTTTTT | CASGWGSNTGELFF | - | TRBJ2-2 | - | TRBV5-1
TGTGCCTCGGGAGTTGGTGATGTGACCCAGTACTTC | CASGVGDVTQYF | - | TRBJ2-5 | - | TRBV19
TGCAGCGCCTCCGGGACGGCTATGAACACTGAAGCTTTCTTT | CSASGTAMNTEAFF | - | TRBJ1-1 | - | TRBV29-1
TGTGCCAGCAGCTTGGGAGCCGCAGACTACGAGCAGTACTTC | CASSLGAADYEQYF | - | TRBJ2-7 | few | TRBV7-2
TGTGCCAGCAGCGTAGTCCCCCTAGCGGGCCAGAACACCGGGGAGCTGTTTTTT | CASSVVPLAGQNTGELFF | TRBD2 | TRBJ2-2 | - | TRBV9
TGCGCCAGCAAACGGGGAGGTAGCACAGATACGCAGTATTTT | CASKRGGSTDTQYF | - | TRBJ2-3 | - | TRBV5-1
TGTGCCAGCATCCTCTCGGGCGTAGTCACCGGCGGTCAGCCCCAGCATTTT | CASILSGVVTGGQPQHF | - | TRBJ1-5 | - | TRBV28
TGTGCCAGCAGGGGACTAGCGGGGGCATTTAGCACAGATACGCAGTATTTT | CASRGLAGAFSTDTQYF | TRBD2 | TRBJ2-3 | - | TRBV5-5
TGCAGCGTTGATAGAGGCGGGCCAGGCACAGATACGCAGTATTTT | CSVDRGGPGTDTQYF | - | TRBJ2-3 | - | TRBV29-1
TGTGCCATCAGTGGGGGGGAGGAGCAGTACTTC | CAISGGEEQYF | - | TRBJ2-7 | - | TRBV10-3
TGTGCCAGCAGAAACTACAATGAGCAGTTCTTC | CASRNYNEQFF | - | TRBJ2-1 | few | TRBV7-9
TGTGCCAGTAGTATAGCAGGGGGTTCCTACGAGCAGTACTTC | CASSIAGGSYEQYF | TRBD1 | TRBJ2-7 | - | TRBV19
TGTGCCAGCCACCGCACGGCATCTGAGCAGTACTTC | CASHRTASEQYF | - | TRBJ2-7 | - | TRBV28
TGCGCCAGCAGCGACCCAGGGGGCCTAACTGAAGCTTTCTTT | CASSDPGGLTEAFF | TRBD1 | TRBJ1-1 | many | TRBV5-1
TGTGCCAGCAGCCAAGGTCCGGGGGTTGGTTTCGACAATGAGCAGTTCTTC | CASSQGPGVGFDNEQFF | - | TRBJ2-1 | - | TRBV4-2
TGTGCCAGCACGAAGGGGGACAACGCCTACGAGCAGTACTTC | CASTKGDNAYEQYF | - | TRBJ2-7 | - | TRBV7-9
TGTGCCAGCAGCTCAACAGGGGCCAACACCGGGGAGCTGTTTTTT | CASSSTGANTGELFF | TRBD1 | TRBJ2-2 | - | TRBV7-6
TGTGCCAGCAGCTCCCCTTCTAGGGCGGTCCCCCAAGAGACCCAGTACTTC | CASSSPSRAVPQETQYF | - | TRBJ2-5 | - | TRBV7-8
TGTGCCAGCAGCTTAGCGGGGGGGAAAGAGACCCAGTACTTC | CASSLAGGKETQYF | TRBD2 | TRBJ2-5 | - | TRBV7-2
TGCGCCAGCAGTCAAGCGGACACAGATACGCAGTATTTT | CASSQADTDTQYF | - | TRBJ2-3 | - | TRBV5-1
TGTGCCAGCAGCTTCACAGGGGACACTGAAGCTTTCTTT | CASSFTGDTEAFF | TRBD1 | TRBJ1-1 | few | TRBV7-8
TGTGCCAGTAGCGGCGGCGGGAGGACTGGGGATACGCAGTATTTT | CASSGGGRTGDTQYF | TRBD2 | TRBJ2-3 | - | TRBV19
TGTGCCAGCAGTGGCGGGGTGTGGGAGCAGTTCTTC | CASSGGVWEQFF | - | TRBJ2-1 | - | TRBV2
TGTGCTAGTGGTCAGGGACAGGGTAAGACCCAGTACTTC | CASGQGQGKTQYF | TRBD1 | TRBJ2-5 | - | TRBV12-5
TGCGCCAGCAGCCCCGGGCGAAGCCAAGAGACCCAGTACTTC | CASSPGRSQETQYF | - | TRBJ2-5 | - | TRBV5-1
TGTGCCAGTAGTTTCAGGGGGGAGACCCAGTACTTC | CASSFRGETQYF | TRBD1 | TRBJ2-5 | - | TRBV19
TGCGCCAGCAGCATGGAGGGGTGGGGTACCGCCAAAAACATTCAGTACTTC | CASSMEGWGTAKNIQYF | - | TRBJ2-4 | few | TRBV5-1
TGTGCCAGTAGGGGAGCGACAAGGATTGACGAGCAGTACTTC | CASRGATRIDEQYF | - | TRBJ2-7 | - | TRBV19
TGTGCCAGCAGCGTGGTGGGAGCTGGAGATACGCAGTATTTT | CASSVVGAGDTQYF | - | TRBJ2-3 | - | TRBV9
TGTGCCAGCAGCTTAGTGGGGACAGGGTATTACAATGAGCAGTTCTTC | CASSLVGTGYYNEQFF | TRBD1 | TRBJ2-1 | - | TRBV7-2
TGTGCCAGCAGCCGCGGGGGCCCCTCCTACAATGAGCAGTTCTTC | CASSRGGPSYNEQFF | - | TRBJ2-1 | - | TRBV9
TGCGCCAGCAGCCAAGGTGCGGGAGGCACAGATACGCAGTATTTT | CASSQGAGGTDTQYF | TRBD2 | TRBJ2-3 | - | TRBV4-1